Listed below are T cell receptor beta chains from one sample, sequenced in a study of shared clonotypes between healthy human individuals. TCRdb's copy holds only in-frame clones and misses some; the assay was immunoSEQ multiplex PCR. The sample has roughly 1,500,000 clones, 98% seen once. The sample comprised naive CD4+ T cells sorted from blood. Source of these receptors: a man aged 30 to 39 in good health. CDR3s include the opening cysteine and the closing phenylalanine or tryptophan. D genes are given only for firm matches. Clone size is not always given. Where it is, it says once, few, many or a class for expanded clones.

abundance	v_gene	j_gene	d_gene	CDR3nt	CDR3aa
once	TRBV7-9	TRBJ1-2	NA	TGTGCCAGCAGCTTGCTGACTAACTATGGCTACACCTTC	CASSLLTNYGYTF
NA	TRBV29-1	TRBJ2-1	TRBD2	TGCAGCGTCGAAAGGTCAAGCGGGGGGGGAAACAATGAGCAGTTCTTC	CSVERSSGGGNNEQFF
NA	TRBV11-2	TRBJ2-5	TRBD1	TGTGCCAGCAGCCCTACAGGGGGTCAAGAGACCCAGTACTTC	CASSPTGGQETQYF
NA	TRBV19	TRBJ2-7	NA	TGTGCCAGTAGTAAGGGAACAGGTGGAGAGTACGAGCAGTACTTC	CASSKGTGGEYEQYF
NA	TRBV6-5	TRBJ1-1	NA	TGTGCCAGCAGTTACTCCGGGTCCATGAACACTGAAGCTTTCTTT	CASSYSGSMNTEAFF
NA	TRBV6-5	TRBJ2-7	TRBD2	TGTGCCAGCAAGCGGGGACCCTCCTACGAGCAGTACTTC	CASKRGPSYEQYF
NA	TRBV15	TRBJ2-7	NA	TGTGCCACCGGGCGGGGCAGCCGCTACGAGCAGTACTTC	CATGRGSRYEQYF
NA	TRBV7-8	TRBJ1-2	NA	TGTGCCAGCAGCGGACACAGGGACGGCTACACCTTC	CASSGHRDGYTF
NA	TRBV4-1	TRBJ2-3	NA	TGCGCCAGCAGCCACCTAACCCACCCGAGTTCGGTCACAGATACGCAGTATTTT	CASSHLTHPSSVTDTQYF
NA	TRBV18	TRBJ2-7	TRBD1	TGTGCCAGCTTATCGGGACAGGGGTCCTACGAGCAGTACTTC	CASLSGQGSYEQYF
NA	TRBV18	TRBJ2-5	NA	TGTGCCAGCTCACCGGGTTGGGGGCGTGAGGAGACCCAGTACTTC	CASSPGWGREETQYF
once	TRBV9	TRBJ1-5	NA	TGTGCCAGCAGCGTAGCCTGGACTTCGCCCCAGCATTTT	CASSVAWTSPQHF
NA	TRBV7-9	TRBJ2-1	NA	TGTGCCAGCAGCTTATCCGGGTCCTACAATGAGCAGTTCTTC	CASSLSGSYNEQFF
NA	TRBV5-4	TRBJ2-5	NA	TGTGCCAGCAGCCTTCCCGACTCAAACCAAGAGACCCAGTACTTC	CASSLPDSNQETQYF
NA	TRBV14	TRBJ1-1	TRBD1	TGTGCCAGCAGCCAAGAGGGACAGTGGAACACTGAAGCTTTCTTT	CASSQEGQWNTEAFF
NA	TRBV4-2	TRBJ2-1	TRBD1	TGTGCCAGCAGCCAAGGTCCTTTGGGACAGGGTTACAATGAGCAGTTCTTC	CASSQGPLGQGYNEQFF
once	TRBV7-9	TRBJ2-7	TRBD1	TGTGCCAGCAGCTCAGCCGGGACAGAGACTTTGTACGAGCAGTACTTC	CASSSAGTETLYEQYF
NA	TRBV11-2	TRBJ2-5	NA	TGTGCCAGCAGCTTAGCGAAGGAGACCCAGTACTTC	CASSLAKETQYF
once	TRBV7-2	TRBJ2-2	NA	TGTGCCAGCAGCTCTCCGGGACGGAACACCGGGGAGCTGTTTTTT	CASSSPGRNTGELFF
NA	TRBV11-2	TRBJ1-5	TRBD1	TGTGCCAGCAGCCCAAGGACAGGATCTACGCCCCAGCATTTT	CASSPRTGSTPQHF
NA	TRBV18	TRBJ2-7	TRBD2	TGTGCCAGCTCAATTGGCGGGGGCTCCTACGAGCAGTACTTC	CASSIGGGSYEQYF
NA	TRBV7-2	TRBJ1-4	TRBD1	TGTGCCAGCAGCCCTCGACAGGGGAGAGGCGAAAAACTGTTTTTT	CASSPRQGRGEKLFF
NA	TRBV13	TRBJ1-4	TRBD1	TGTGCCAGCAGCTTAGCTTACAGGGGGCATGAAAAACTGTTTTTT	CASSLAYRGHEKLFF
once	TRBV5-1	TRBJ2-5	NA	TGCGCCAGCAGCTTGGTAGTCGGGGCGGATGGGACCCAGTACTTC	CASSLVVGADGTQYF
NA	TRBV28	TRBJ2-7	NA	TGTGCCAGCACCCCCCGTAGGGGGTTAAACGAGCAGTACTTC	CASTPRRGLNEQYF
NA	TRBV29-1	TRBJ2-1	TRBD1	TGCAGCGGGAAAAGGGGACAGGCTTACAATGAGCAGTTCTTC	CSGKRGQAYNEQFF
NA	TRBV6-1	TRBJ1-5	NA	TGTGCCAGCAGTGTGACAGGTATTAATCAGCCCCAGCATTTT	CASSVTGINQPQHF
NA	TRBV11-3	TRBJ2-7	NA	TGTGCCAGCAGCAGGGGAGGACAGCTTGCCTACGAGCAGTACTTC	CASSRGGQLAYEQYF
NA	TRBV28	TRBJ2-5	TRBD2	TGTGCCAGCAGTGGGACTAGCGGGAGGGCCGGGGAGACCCAGTACTTC	CASSGTSGRAGETQYF
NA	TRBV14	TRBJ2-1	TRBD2	TGTGCCAGCAGCCCGCCCGGGCTAGCGGGATCCAATGAGCAGTTCTTC	CASSPPGLAGSNEQFF
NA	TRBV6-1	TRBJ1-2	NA	TGTGCCTGCGAAGAGCCGGCAGGCAGTAGGGGCTACACCTTC	CACEEPAGSRGYTF
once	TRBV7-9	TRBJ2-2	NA	TGTGCCAGCAGCTTAGAAGGAAGGACAGTCGGGGAGCTGTTTTTT	CASSLEGRTVGELFF
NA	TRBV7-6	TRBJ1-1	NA	TGTGCCAGCAGCTGGGGACTCCGCAACACTGAAGCTTTCTTT	CASSWGLRNTEAFF
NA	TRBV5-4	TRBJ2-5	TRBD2	TGTGCCAGCAGCGGTGTAGCGGGTTTGGAGACCCAGTACTTC	CASSGVAGLETQYF
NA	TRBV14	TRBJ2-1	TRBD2	TGTGCCAGCAGCCACGGGACTAGCGGTTACAATGAGCAGTTCTTC	CASSHGTSGYNEQFF
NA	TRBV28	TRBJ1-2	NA	TGTGCCAGCAGTTCTCGGCAGGCGTTCTATGGCTATACCTTC	CASSSRQAFYGYTF
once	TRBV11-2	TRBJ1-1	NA	TGTGCCAGCAGCCGGAAATGGAACACTGAAGCTTTCTTT	CASSRKWNTEAFF
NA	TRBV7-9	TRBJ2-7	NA	TGTGCCAGCAGCTTACCCCAGTCCGGGGGACAGAACTACGAGCAGTACTTC	CASSLPQSGGQNYEQYF
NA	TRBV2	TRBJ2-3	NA	TGTGCCAGCAGTACCGGCCCTTCAGATACGCAGTATTTT	CASSTGPSDTQYF
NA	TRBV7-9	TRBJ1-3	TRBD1	TGTGCCAGCAGCACTAGGCTGACAGGGGCTGGAAACACCATATATTTT	CASSTRLTGAGNTIYF
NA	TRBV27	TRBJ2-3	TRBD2	TGTGCCAGCAGTTTCTTAGCGGGAGGGCTCGGAGATACGCAGTATTTT	CASSFLAGGLGDTQYF
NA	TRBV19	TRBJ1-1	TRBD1	TGTGCCAGTAGTAGTCAGGGGGACACTGAAGCTTTCTTT	CASSSQGDTEAFF
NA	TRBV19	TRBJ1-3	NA	TGTGCCAGTAATGGGTACTCTGGAAACACCATATATTTT	CASNGYSGNTIYF
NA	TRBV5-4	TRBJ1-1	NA	TGTGCCAGCAGCATGGACCCGGGAATGGGGACTGAAGCTTTCTTT	CASSMDPGMGTEAFF
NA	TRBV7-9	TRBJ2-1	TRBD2	TGTGCCAGCAGCTTAGGTCCGGGACTAGCTGTGTTCTTC	CASSLGPGLAVFF
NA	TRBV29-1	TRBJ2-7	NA	TGCAGCGCGTCAGTGAGTGATTACGAGCAGTACTTC	CSASVSDYEQYF
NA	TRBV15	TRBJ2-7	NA	TGTGCCACCAGCAGAGAGAGGCGGAGAAGCTCCTACGAGCAGTACTTC	CATSRERRRSSYEQYF
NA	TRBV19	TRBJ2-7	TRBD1	TGTGCCAGAGACAGGGGGCCAGGCTCTTTGGCTCGCGAGCAGTACTTC	CARDRGPGSLAREQYF